Listed below are T cell receptor beta chains from one sample, sequenced in a study of T-cell memory formation after mild COVID-19. TCRdb re-analysed the 5' RACE reads in MiXCR, keeping a single row per CDR3 protein. Altogether around 310,000 distinct CDR3 sequences are present, around 15% being singletons, with the ten largest covering 21%. Sequenced: PBMCs or a T cell subset sorted from them (not recorded which). These receptors all come from a man in his late teens or twenties who had mild COVID-19 (a few samples of this study predate the infection). Cell type and time point are not known. The CDR3 runs from the conserved cysteine through the conserved F or W. D genes are given only for firm matches. Size is stated for part of the rows, as once, few or many counts, or as a class when the clone is expanded.

>TRBJ1-2|-|-|TRBV7-9
CASSPPGLDYGYTF
TGTGCCAGCAGCCCCCCAGGGTTGGACTATGGCTACACCTTC
>TRBJ1-1|-|-|TRBV12-3/TRBV12-4
CASSLGRGQMAFF
TGTGCCAGCAGTTTGGGCAGGGGACAAATGGCTTTCTTT
>TRBJ1-2|-|TRBD1|TRBV7-3
CASSSGGQLEGYTF
TGTGCCAGCAGCTCCGGGGGACAGCTGGAAGGCTACACCTTC
>TRBJ1-5|few|TRBD1|TRBV6-2/TRBV6-3
CASRAGTGGQPQHF
TGTGCCAGCAGGGCCGGGACAGGGGGTCAGCCCCAGCATTTT
>TRBJ2-3|many|-|TRBV5-1
CASSTVPATDTQYF
TGCGCCAGCAGCACCGTACCGGCCACAGATACGCAGTATTTT
>TRBJ2-5|many|TRBD2|TRBV5-5
CASSPGGIEETQYF
TGTGCCAGCAGCCCGGGGGGAATAGAAGAGACCCAGTACTTC
>TRBJ1-6|-|TRBD1|TRBV10-3
CAISETGEYSPLHF
TGTGCCATCAGTGAGACAGGGGAGTATTCACCCCTCCACTTT
>TRBJ2-1|few|TRBD2|TRBV7-8
CASSSPAGGYNEQFF
TGTGCCAGCAGCTCGCCCGCGGGGGGCTACAATGAGCAGTTCTTC
>TRBJ2-2|-|-|TRBV5-1
CASSLSIPDGELFF
TGCGCCAGCAGCTTAAGCATCCCCGACGGGGAGCTGTTTTTT
>TRBJ2-2|few|-|TRBV10-3
CAISESYRDTGELFF
TGTGCCATCAGTGAGTCGTACAGGGACACCGGGGAGCTGTTTTTT
>TRBJ2-3|-|-|TRBV18
CASSPPTTDTQYF
TGTGCCAGCTCACCCCCGACCACAGATACGCAGTATTTT
>TRBJ2-5|few|TRBD2|TRBV11-2
CASSQQSPLAGGIETQYF
TGTGCCAGCAGCCAACAAAGCCCTCTAGCGGGGGGGATCGAGACCCAGTACTTC
>TRBJ1-1|-|TRBD1|TRBV5-1
CASSMGQPNTEAFF
TGCGCCAGCAGCATGGGACAGCCGAACACTGAAGCTTTCTTT
>TRBJ1-2|many|-|TRBV20-1
CSARFRLSSGYTF
TGCAGTGCTAGGTTCAGGCTATCTTCAGGCTACACCTTC
>TRBJ2-1|-|-|TRBV24-1
CATSKTYNEQFF
TGTGCCACCAGTAAAACGTACAATGAGCAGTTCTTC
>TRBJ2-7|-|-|TRBV7-3
CASSSGPLYEQYF
TGTGCCAGCAGCTCCGGGCCACTCTACGAGCAGTACTTC
>TRBJ1-1|-|-|TRBV6-2/TRBV6-3
CASTPEGRIGVFPEAFF
TGTGCCAGCACCCCCGAGGGCAGGATCGGGGTGTTCCCTGAAGCTTTCTTT
>TRBJ2-4|-|TRBD1|TRBV4-1
CASSQTGDSGPKNIQYF
TGCGCCAGCAGCCAGACAGGGGACTCCGGGCCCAAAAACATTCAGTACTTC
>TRBJ2-3|-|-|TRBV20-1
CSARKASTSTDTQYF
TGCAGTGCTAGAAAGGCTTCCACTAGCACAGATACGCAGTATTTT
>TRBJ2-3|many|-|TRBV7-2
CASSSGPPDTQYF
TGTGCCAGCAGCTCGGGCCCTCCAGATACGCAGTATTTT
>TRBJ2-3|many|-|TRBV5-1
CASNLRGTDTQYF
TGCGCCAGCAACCTCCGGGGGACAGATACGCAGTATTTT
>TRBJ2-3|-|-|TRBV20-1
CSATLGEISTDTQYF
TGCAGTGCGACCCTAGGGGAGATAAGCACAGATACGCAGTATTTT
>TRBJ1-1|-|TRBD1|TRBV4-3
CASSRPGQGVGAFF
TGCGCCAGCAGCCGCCCGGGACAGGGGGTGGGTGCTTTCTTT
>TRBJ2-2|many|TRBD2|TRBV4-3
CASSQDRLAGGRELFF
TGCGCCAGCAGCCAAGATCGACTAGCGGGGGGTCGGGAGCTGTTTTTT
>TRBJ2-2|many|-|TRBV29-1
CSVVSLGRNTGELFF
TGCAGCGTTGTGTCTTTGGGGAGAAACACCGGGGAGCTGTTTTTT
>TRBJ2-7|few|-|TRBV18
CASSLIYEQYF
TGTGCCAGCTCACTGATCTACGAGCAGTACTTC
>TRBJ2-3|many|TRBD2|TRBV29-1
CSAASGGFADTQYF
TGCAGCGCAGCTAGCGGGGGGTTTGCAGATACGCAGTATTTT
>TRBJ2-2|-|TRBD1|TRBV29-1
CSVARDSPGELFF
TGCAGCGTTGCTAGGGACAGCCCCGGGGAGCTGTTTTTT
>TRBJ2-3|-|-|TRBV4-3
CASSQVQGRTDTQYF
TGCGCCAGCAGCCAAGTACAGGGGAGGACAGATACGCAGTATTTT
>TRBJ2-5|few|TRBD1|TRBV29-1
CSVDRGLQETQYF
TGCAGCGTTGACAGGGGGCTCCAAGAGACCCAGTACTTC
>TRBJ2-2|medium-sized|TRBD2|TRBV29-1
CSVDSGGDTGELFF
TGCAGCGTTGACAGCGGGGGGGACACCGGGGAGCTGTTTTTT
>TRBJ1-4|few|TRBD1|TRBV11-2
CASSLVGGGREKLFF
TGTGCCAGCAGCTTAGTTGGAGGGGGCCGTGAAAAACTGTTTTTT
>TRBJ2-5|-|-|TRBV6-5
CASSYSGPGGQETQYF
TGTGCCAGCAGTTACTCAGGGCCCGGCGGGCAAGAGACCCAGTACTTC
>TRBJ2-7|few|TRBD1|TRBV3-1
CASSQGGTGVGQYF
TGTGCCAGCAGCCAAGGTGGGACAGGGGTAGGGCAGTACTTC
>TRBJ2-1|-|TRBD1|TRBV7-9
CASSLWVQGGYNEQFF
TGTGCCAGCAGCTTATGGGTACAGGGGGGCTACAATGAGCAGTTCTTC
>TRBJ2-1|few|-|TRBV5-1
CASSSDRLAANEQFF
TGCGCCAGCAGCTCTGACAGGTTAGCGGCCAATGAGCAGTTCTTC
>TRBJ2-7|-|TRBD2|TRBV5-1
CASSATAGYEQYF
TGCGCCAGCAGCGCGACAGCGGGATACGAGCAGTACTTC
>TRBJ2-6|few|TRBD2|TRBV25-1
CASSATSGGNRESGANVLTF
TGTGCCAGCAGTGCGACTAGCGGGGGGAATCGTGAATCTGGGGCCAACGTCCTGACTTTC
>TRBJ2-1|few|-|TRBV9
CASSVSVVPGDNEQFF
TGTGCCAGCAGCGTAAGTGTGGTCCCAGGCGACAATGAGCAGTTCTTC
>TRBJ2-5|many|TRBD2|TRBV19
CASSKTSGAPVAQYF
TGTGCCAGTAGTAAGACTAGCGGGGCCCCAGTGGCCCAGTACTTC
>TRBJ2-1|-|-|TRBV4-1
CASSRGGAGGNEQFF
TGCGCCAGCAGCCGTGGGGGGGCCGGTGGCAATGAGCAGTTCTTC
>TRBJ1-3|-|-|TRBV20-1
CSATRDTGNTIYF
TGCAGTGCTACCCGGGACACTGGAAACACCATATATTTT
>TRBJ1-2|-|-|TRBV7-9
CASSATMGRGYTF
TGTGCCAGCAGCGCGACCATGGGGCGGGGCTACACCTTC
>TRBJ2-6|few|-|TRBV7-3
CASREWGAASGANVLTF
TGTGCCAGCAGGGAATGGGGGGCGGCCTCTGGGGCCAACGTCCTGACTTTC
>TRBJ2-7|many|-|TRBV10-3
CATLTGYEQYF
TGTGCCACCCTCACAGGGTACGAGCAGTACTTC
>TRBJ2-5|many|TRBD2|TRBV28
CASRSSERGGETQYF
TGTGCCAGCCGGTCCTCCGAGCGGGGGGGAGAGACCCAGTACTTC
>TRBJ2-2|-|-|TRBV4-2
CASSQLEVDTGELFF
TGTGCCAGCAGCCAGCTGGAGGTTGACACCGGGGAGCTGTTTTTT
>TRBJ1-3|few|TRBD1|TRBV15
CATSVGNRGVGNTIYF
TGTGCCACCAGCGTCGGGAACAGGGGTGTAGGAAACACCATATATTTT
>TRBJ1-1|-|TRBD1|TRBV4-1
CASSQADRGPGTEAFF
TGCGCCAGCAGCCAAGCTGACAGGGGGCCGGGCACTGAAGCTTTCTTT
>TRBJ1-5|many|-|TRBV28
CASSEFAGYRDSNQPQHF
TGTGCCAGCAGCGAGTTTGCGGGCTACCGGGACAGCAATCAGCCCCAGCATTTT
>TRBJ1-4|-|-|TRBV5-1
CASRPLGILREKLFF
TGCGCCAGCAGGCCGCTCGGGATTCTTAGGGAAAAACTGTTTTTT
>TRBJ1-2|few|-|TRBV28
CASTFGRRGYGYTF
TGTGCCAGCACCTTTGGTCGGAGGGGGTATGGCTACACCTTC
>TRBJ1-1|-|TRBD1|TRBV29-1
CSVGLWQGDTEAFF
TGCAGCGTTGGACTTTGGCAGGGGGACACTGAAGCTTTCTTT
>TRBJ2-1|-|TRBD2|TRBV12-3/TRBV12-4
CASSLALGLAGGHIYNEQFF
TGTGCCAGCAGTTTAGCGCTGGGACTAGCGGGGGGCCACATATACAATGAGCAGTTCTTC